This T cell receptor beta chain was captured in a study of blood T cells in healthy people across ages. Study conclusions and caveats: With unsorted PBMCs, a conclusive comparison of naive versus antigen-experienced cells was not possible.

Combining a sample-barcoded 5' primer with a J-beta primer mix, a second PCR ran for about 7 to 12 cycles. Each cDNA molecule carried a tag from a template-switch adaptor that contained 12 random nucleotides. From the 5' RACE reads, TCRdb called clonotypes with MiXCR, one entry per CDR3 protein. Of hundreds of thousands of distinct CDR3 sequences in the sample, 56% were seen once. CDR1 SGDLS and CDR2 YYNGEE come from the germline V gene. The CDR3 contains 14 residues. The ends were cut back, 4 bases at V and 1 base at J, with 12 bases in the middle. Regarding this clonotype: Its antigen is still unknown.

This chain links TRBV9 with TRBJ2-7, with D possibly being TRBD1 (6 bases). The TCR originated in a man aged 35 to 55 in good health. The sequenced sample was blood. Written as DNA, the CDR3 is TGTGCCAGCAGCCCGTTGGGGGCTTCCTACGAGCAGTACTTC. This encodes CASSPLGASYEQYF.